This T cell receptor (beta chain) was captured by sequencing in a study of blood T cell repertoires in COVID-19. Study-level information: Samples representing acute and convalescent COVID-19 were sourced from the United States, Italy and Spain.

Measured with immunoSEQ multiplex PCR; TCRdb has only the in-frame clones, and not every one. The table shows approximately 120,000 clones, with approximately 84% occurring only once. Germline-derived CDR1 and CDR2 are SGHRS and YFSETQ. This CDR3 region has 17 residues. J gave up 6 bases and V 4 bases, and 10 bases lay outside the gene matches. The chain uses TRBV5-1 and TRBJ2-1; 13 nucleotides match TRBD2. The sample comprised peripheral blood. This TCR was sampled from a human donor in a cohort sampled during active COVID-19. This chain's CDR3 is CASSATPLAGGRNEQFF. CDR3 DNA sequence: TGCGCCAGCAGCGCCACCCCACTAGCGGGGGGGCGCAATGAGCAGTTCTTC. Based on the CDR3 plus reference TRBV5-1 and TRBJ2-1, the full variable domain is KAGVTQTPRYLIKTRGQQVTLSCSPISGHRSVSWYQQTPGQGLQFLFEYFSETQRNKGNFPGRFSGRQFSNSRSEMNVSTLELGDSALYLCASSATPLAGGRNEQFFGPGTRLTVL.